This T cell receptor beta chain derives from a study of blood T cells in healthy people across ages (dated by TCRdb to between 2014 and 2017). General notes on the study: In model experiments, roughly one uniquely barcoded TCR beta cDNA molecule per two T cells was captured by template switching. The study measured age-related changes in TCR beta repertoire diversity using deep sequencing normalized with unique cDNA molecular identifiers. Donors were grouped into four age groups: young (average approximately 15 years), middle-aged (39), aged (around 60) and long-lived (just over 80). Donors of different ages were randomly distributed across sequencing lanes to avoid experimental bias. Two additional independent replicas of 1 million unique cDNA reads from the same blood draw were analyzed for two donors (one aged 18 to 29 and one aged 80 or older). Beyond this particular receptor, the publication reports: Observed TCR beta diversity per million T cells fell roughly linearly with age, and a significant reduction was already apparent by age roughly 40. The long-lived group showed more naive CD4+ T cells, fewer expanded clones and increased TCR diversity than the aged group, suggesting age selection. Because the CMV infection status of the donors was unknown, age-related changes in expanded clonotypes may potentially have been confounded. Observed TCR beta diversity correlated strongly with the percentage of naive T cells measured by flow cytometry. Because profiling used bulk unsorted PBMCs, naive and antigen-experienced compartments could not be compared conclusively. Estimates of total diversity from one million sequenced T cells were regarded as lower bounds and underestimates.

The library was generated by 5' RACE. Reads for this sample came from an Illumina HiSeq 2500. A second about 7 to 12 cycle PCR used a sample-barcoded 5' primer and a J-beta primer mix. A template-switch 5' adaptor carrying 12 random nucleotides introduced a unique molecular identifier onto each TCR beta cDNA molecule. Each sample yielded at least 2.5 million CDR3-containing paired-end reads. All of the RNA was converted into first-strand cDNA using the Mint cDNA synthesis kit, with a TRBC-specific oligonucleotide serving as the primer. After uracil-DNA glycosylase treatment, a first 18-cycle PCR used universal primers M1SS and BC2_uni_R on all cDNA. The paper's processing steps were these. Normalization of each sample was performed by random selection of 1 million high-quality reads, each carrying a distinct molecular identifier. Reads with shared molecular identifiers were discarded instead of being binned into consensus sequences. MiTCR, with a Q25 quality threshold and the strictest error-elimination algorithm, was used for CDR3 identification, clonotype clustering and error correction. A nonparametric unseen species model with Euler transformation was used to estimate lower-bound total TCR beta diversity. The public reads were reprocessed in TCRdb via fastp at Q25 and MiXCR, keeping in-frame beta chains. Entries that share a CDR3 protein sequence are merged under the most common genes and DNA. TCRdb, rather than the study authors, made the V and J calls. Counted in this sample were around 780,000 distinct CDR3 sequences; more than 55% of them appeared once. 20% to 30% of the sample is taken by the ten largest.

The roughly 37 donors, aged about 6 to 100 years, were systemically healthy Caucasian individuals from Russia. Approximately 9 milliliters of peripheral blood were collected from each donor into EDTA-treated Vacutainer tubes. Ficoll-Paque density-gradient centrifugation was used to isolate PBMCs, with at least 6.5 million per sample. Total RNA was extracted from PBMCs with Trizol reagent, with at least 5 micrograms obtained per sample. For every donor, an aliquot of PBMCs went through flow cytometry to measure the percentages of naive CD45RAhigh/CD27high T cells. On this clonotype itself: The antigen this receptor binds is unknown. No much larger clone is present one base from it, and per-base qualities are unavailable.

This receptor was taken from a man between 40 and 49 years old in good health. The sequenced sample was blood.

CDR3 loop: CASSQDVGQNEQYF. The nucleotide sequence reads as follows: TGCGCCAGCAGCCAAGATGTGGGACAGAACGAGCAGTACTTC. This sequence uses TRBV4-3 and TRBJ2-7; 7 of the junction bases match TRBD1. CDR1 and CDR2, looked up from the germline V gene, are LGHNA and YSLEER. V and J are trimmed by 0 bases and 5 bases, and the gene matches miss 4 bases of the junction. Measured from the cysteine to the phenylalanine, the CDR3 is 14 residues long. Just CDR3 DNA is preserved here, 42 bases in frame from base 1.